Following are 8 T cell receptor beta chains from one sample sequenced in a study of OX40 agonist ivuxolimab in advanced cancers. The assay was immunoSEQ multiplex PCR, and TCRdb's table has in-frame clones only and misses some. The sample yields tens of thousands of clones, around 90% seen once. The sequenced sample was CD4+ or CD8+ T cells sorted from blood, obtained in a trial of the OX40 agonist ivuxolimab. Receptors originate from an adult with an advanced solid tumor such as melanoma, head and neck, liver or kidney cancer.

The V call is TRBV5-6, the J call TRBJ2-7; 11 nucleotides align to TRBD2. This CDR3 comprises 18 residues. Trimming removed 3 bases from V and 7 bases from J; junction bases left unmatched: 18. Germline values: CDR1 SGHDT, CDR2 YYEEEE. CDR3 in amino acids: CASSCLGVTSGASTEQYF. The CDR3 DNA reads TGTGCCAGCAGCTGCCTAGGGGTGACTAGCGGGGCGTCTACGGAGCAGTACTTC.

CDR3 in amino acids: CASSLGLGADTQYF. CDR3 bases: TGTGCCAGCAGCTTAGGCCTAGGCGCAGATACGCAGTATTTT. V gene TRBV13 combines with J gene TRBJ2-3, with unresolved D. CDR1 is PRHDT and CDR2 is FYEKMQ in the germline V gene (reference sequence). V shed 0 bases and J shed 4 bases, with 8 bases lying between them. The CDR3 consists of 14 residues.

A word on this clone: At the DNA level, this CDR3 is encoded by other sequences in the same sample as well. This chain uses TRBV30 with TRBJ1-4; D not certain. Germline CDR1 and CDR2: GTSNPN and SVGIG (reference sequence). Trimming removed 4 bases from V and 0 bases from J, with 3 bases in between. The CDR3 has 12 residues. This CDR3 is CAWTATNEKLFF. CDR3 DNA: TGTGCCTGGACAGCAACTAATGAAAAACTGTTTTTT.

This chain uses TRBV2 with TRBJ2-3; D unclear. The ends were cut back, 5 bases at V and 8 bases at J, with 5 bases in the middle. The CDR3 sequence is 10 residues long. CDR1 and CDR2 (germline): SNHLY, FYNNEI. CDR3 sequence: CASSYITQYF. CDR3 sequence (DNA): TGTGCCAGCAGTTACATTACGCAGTATTTT.

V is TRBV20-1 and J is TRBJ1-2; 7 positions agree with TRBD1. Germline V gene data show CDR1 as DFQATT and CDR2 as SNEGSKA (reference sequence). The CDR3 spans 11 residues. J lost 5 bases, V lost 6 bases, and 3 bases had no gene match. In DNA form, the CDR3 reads TGCAGTGCCTGGGACAGATATGGCTACACCTTC. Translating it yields CSAWDRYGYTF.

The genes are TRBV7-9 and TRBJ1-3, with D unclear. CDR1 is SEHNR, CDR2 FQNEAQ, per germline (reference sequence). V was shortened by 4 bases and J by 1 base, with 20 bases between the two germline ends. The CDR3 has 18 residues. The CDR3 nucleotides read TGTGCCAGCAGCTCAAACCAGCCGACCTATCGGTCTGGAAACACCATATATTTT. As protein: CASSSNQPTYRSGNTIYF.

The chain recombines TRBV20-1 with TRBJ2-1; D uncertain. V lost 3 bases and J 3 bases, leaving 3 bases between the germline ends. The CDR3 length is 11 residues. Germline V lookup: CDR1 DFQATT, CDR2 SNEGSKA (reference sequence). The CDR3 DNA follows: TGCAGTGCTAGGGGCTACAATGAGCAGTTCTTC. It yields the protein CSARGYNEQFF.

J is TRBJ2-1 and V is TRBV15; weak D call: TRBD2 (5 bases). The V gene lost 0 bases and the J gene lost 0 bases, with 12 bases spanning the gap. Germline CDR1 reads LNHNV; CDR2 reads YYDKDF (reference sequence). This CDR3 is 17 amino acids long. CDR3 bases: TGTGCCACCAGCAGAGATGCACTAACTAGCTCCTACAATGAGCAGTTCTTC. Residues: CATSRDALTSSYNEQFF.